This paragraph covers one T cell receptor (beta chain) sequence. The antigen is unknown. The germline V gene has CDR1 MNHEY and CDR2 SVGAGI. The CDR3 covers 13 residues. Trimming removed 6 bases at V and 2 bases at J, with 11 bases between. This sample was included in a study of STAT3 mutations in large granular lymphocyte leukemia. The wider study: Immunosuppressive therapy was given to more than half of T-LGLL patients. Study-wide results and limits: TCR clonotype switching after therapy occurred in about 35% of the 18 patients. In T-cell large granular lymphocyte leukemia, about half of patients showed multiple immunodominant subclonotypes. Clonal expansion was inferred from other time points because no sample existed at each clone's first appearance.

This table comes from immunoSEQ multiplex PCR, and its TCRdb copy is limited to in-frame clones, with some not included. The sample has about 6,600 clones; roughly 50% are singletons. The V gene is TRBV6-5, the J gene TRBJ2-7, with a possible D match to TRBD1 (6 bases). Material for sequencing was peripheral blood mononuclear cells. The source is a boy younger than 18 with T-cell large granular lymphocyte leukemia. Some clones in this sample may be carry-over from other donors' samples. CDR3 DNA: TGTGCCAGCAGATCCACAGGGACCTACGAGCAGTACTTC. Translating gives CASRSTGTYEQYF.